These 28 T cell receptor beta chains were sequenced from one sample in a study of shared clonotypes between healthy human individuals. Terminally differentiated effector memory CD45RA+ cells were left out of the naive CD8 fraction, which was CD45RO-negative and positively selected for CCR7. The protocol was immunoSEQ multiplex PCR, while the TCRdb copy is restricted to in-frame clones and leaves out a portion. The sample consists of under 2,000,000 clones, about 95% of them appearing once. Sequencing was carried out using naive CD8+ T cells sorted from blood. The source of these receptors is a man between 18 and 29 years old in good health.

This chain links TRBV6-6 with TRBJ1-2; weak D call: TRBD1 (5 bases). The CDR3 is made up of 14 amino acids. V was trimmed by 2 bases and J by 2 bases, leaving 9 bases between them. Germline CDR1 reads MNHNY; CDR2 reads SVGAGI (reference sequence). The CDR3 loop is CASSYVGPNYGYTF. Written as DNA, the CDR3 is TGTGCCAGCAGTTACGTGGGACCGAACTATGGCTACACCTTC.

This clone came up once. The CDR3 sequence: CASNQESSYNEQFF. The DNA of the CDR3 is TGTGCCAGCAACCAAGAAAGCTCCTACAATGAGCAGTTCTTC. The J gene is TRBJ2-1, the V gene TRBV5-4; no reliable D call. V lost 6 bases, J lost 0 bases, and 10 bases lay in between. This CDR3 is built from 14 residues. The germline V gene has CDR1 SGHNT and CDR2 YYREEE (reference sequence).

Points on this clone: Other DNA sequences within the sample encode an identical CDR3. The chain has TRBV2 and TRBJ2-1; D may be TRBD1 (5 bases). Germline lookup yields CDR1 SNHLY and CDR2 FYNNEI. V was pared by 8 bases and J by 4 bases, with 9 bases between. CDR3 length: 12 amino acids. In DNA, the CDR3 is TGTGCCAGCCGTACAGGTTACAATGAGCAGTTCTTC. This codes for CASRTGYNEQFF.

The genes are TRBV5-1 and TRBJ2-7; 11 nucleotides match TRBD2. The germline gives CDR1 SGHRS, CDR2 YFSETQ. The CDR3 extends over 17 amino acids. V was pared by 5 bases and J by 4 bases, with 14 bases of the junction left unmatched. CDR3 nucleotides: TGCGCCAGCAGATCCGCCCTACTAGCGGGAGTCGAATACGAGCAGTACTTC. Its protein is CASRSALLAGVEYEQYF.

The chain uses TRBV28 and TRBJ1-2; tentatively, D is TRBD1 (5 bases). Germline CDR1 and CDR2: MDHEN and SYDVKM. CDR3 size: 14 residues. With 2 bases removed from V and 7 bases from J, the gap between germline ends came to 14 bases. The CDR3 DNA reads TGTGCCAGCAGTTTACGCACCCTGGGGGGTGGCTACACCTTC. Residues: CASSLRTLGGGYTF.

This chain connects TRBV11-2 to TRBJ2-2; 7 bases are shared with TRBD1. Germline assignment: CDR1 SGHAT and CDR2 FQNNGV. Trimming at V came to 2 bases and at J to 3 bases, leaving 6 bases not matched to a gene. The CDR3 contains 16 residues. The CDR3 spells CASSLTTGPYTGELFF. The CDR3 DNA reads as TGTGCCAGCAGCTTAACGACAGGGCCATACACCGGGGAGCTGTTTTTT. The full variable domain, with the rest looked up from reference TRBV11-2 and TRBJ2-2, is EAGVAQSPRYKIIEKRQSVAFWCNPISGHATLYWYQQILGQGPKLLIQFQNNGVVDDSQLPKDRFSAERLKGVDSTLKIQPAKLEDSAVYLCASSLTTGPYTGELFFGEGSRLTVL.

This clone was observed a single time. The J gene is TRBJ2-3, the V gene TRBV27; unclear D gene. CDR3 length: 14 amino acids. From germline, CDR1 is MNHEY and CDR2 SMNVEV (reference sequence). Trimming cost V 6 bases and J 0 bases, with 10 bases left between them. CDR3 nucleotides: TGTGCCAGCAGCTCCCCGGGTAGCACAGATACGCAGTATTTT. As protein: CASSSPGSTDTQYF.

The CDR3 sequence is CASSQVTGLDTDTQYF. Here the CDR3 DNA reads TGCGCCAGCAGCCAAGTTACGGGACTGGACACAGATACGCAGTATTTT. The V gene is TRBV4-1, the J gene TRBJ2-3; a weak D match, TRBD2 (6 bases). Germline CDR1 MGHRA, CDR2 YSYEKL. This CDR3 region has 16 residues. Trimming took off 1 base at V and 2 bases at J, with 13 bases between the two ends.

The chain is built from TRBV19 and TRBJ2-7, with a tentative D call TRBD2 (6 bases). Looked up from germline, CDR1 is LNHDA and CDR2 is SQIVND (reference sequence). V lost 5 bases and J 2 bases, leaving 10 bases between the germline ends. This CDR3 has 13 residues. The CDR3 is CASSHGGAYEQYF. For the CDR3, the DNA is TGTGCCAGTAGTCACGGCGGGGCCTACGAGCAGTACTTC.

The CDR3: CASSQDSVSTEAFF. The CDR3 DNA is TGTGCCAGCAGCCAAGATAGTGTTAGCACTGAAGCTTTCTTT. The rearrangement uses TRBV4-2 and TRBJ1-1; D uncertain. The CDR3 is made up of 14 amino acids. V gave up 0 bases and J gave up 4 bases, with 9 bases separating them. Germline V gene lookup returns CDR1 LGHNA and CDR2 YNFKEQ.

The chain recombines TRBV7-9 with TRBJ2-2; D is unclear. The germline V and J ends were trimmed by 2 bases and 5 bases, with 6 bases remaining between them. This CDR3 comprises 13 residues. From germline, CDR1 is SEHNR and CDR2 FQNEAQ (reference sequence). CDR3 DNA sequence: TGTGCCAGCAGCTTAAAAGGGACCGGGGAGCTGTTTTTT. Its protein product is CASSLKGTGELFF.

Here the CDR3 reads CASSGPGGSEQYF. The CDR3 bases are TGTGCCAGCAGTGGGCCGGGAGGTAGCGAGCAGTACTTC. The chain is built from TRBV28 and TRBJ2-7, with TRBD2 matching over 7 bases. The CDR3 runs 13 residues. Germline V gene data show CDR1 as MDHEN and CDR2 as SYDVKM. Unmatched junction bases numbered 7, after V lost 5 bases and J lost 6 bases.

V gene TRBV7-9 combines with J gene TRBJ1-1; D is perhaps TRBD1 (5 bases). The germline V gene has CDR1 SEHNR and CDR2 FQNEAQ (reference sequence). The CDR3 has 15 residues. V lost 5 bases and J lost 0, with 13 bases in between. CDR3 region: CASSPPPGLNTEAFF. As DNA, the CDR3 is TGTGCCAGCAGCCCCCCCCCAGGGTTGAACACTGAAGCTTTCTTT.

The chain combines TRBV6-1 with TRBJ1-1; D gene unclear. The germline V gene has CDR1 MNHNS and CDR2 SASEGT. The CDR3 contains 17 residues. V was pared by 2 bases and J by 8 bases, with 24 bases between. In nucleotides, the CDR3 is TGTGCCAGCAGTGAATTTAGGACTGTCGCCGGACTCTTCGAAGCTTTCTTT. This translates into CASSEFRTVAGLFEAFF.

The chain has TRBV2 and TRBJ1-1, with D possibly being TRBD1 (5 bases). This CDR3 has 16 amino acids. Germline CDR1 and CDR2: SNHLY and FYNNEI. The germline V and J ends were trimmed by 1 base and 0 bases, with 12 bases remaining between them. This CDR3 reads CASSEGAGAMNTEAFF. The CDR3 nucleotides read TGTGCCAGCAGTGAAGGAGCCGGGGCGATGAACACTGAAGCTTTCTTT.

Details on this clone: Other DNA sequences in the same sample also yield this CDR3. The V and J genes are TRBV11-2 and TRBJ2-7; D is uncertain. The length of the CDR3 is 13 residues. Looked up from germline, CDR1 is SGHAT and CDR2 is FQNNGV. Trimming shortened V by 3 bases and J by 0 bases, and 6 bases separated the two germline ends. CDR3 sequence: CASSLGYSYEQYF. CDR3 coding DNA: TGTGCCAGCAGCTTGGGCTACTCCTACGAGCAGTACTTC.

The chain uses TRBV12-5 and TRBJ2-7; D possibly corresponds to TRBD2 (6 bases). The V and J ends lost 7 bases and 4 bases respectively, with 20 bases between them. The CDR3 loop spans 15 amino acids. CDR1 is LGHNT and CDR2 is FRNRAP in the germline V gene. The CDR3 here is CASAWGAGKSYEQYF. The CDR3 nucleotides are TGTGCTAGTGCCTGGGGCGCGGGGAAAAGTTACGAGCAGTACTTC.

The chain recombines TRBV6-6 with TRBJ1-2; D is unresolved. V was shortened by 3 bases and J by 4 bases, with 18 bases between the two germline ends. CDR3 size: 16 residues. The germline CDR1 and CDR2 sequences are MNHNY and SVGAGI (reference sequence). CDR3 residues: CASSYDPPSGFYGYTF. CDR3 in DNA: TGTGCCAGCAGTTATGATCCCCCATCAGGATTCTATGGCTACACCTTC.

This clone was detected only once. The chain combines TRBV30 with TRBJ2-1; 11 nucleotides match TRBD2. Germline V lookup: CDR1 GTSNPN, CDR2 SVGIG (reference sequence). CDR3 length equals 15 residues. J was trimmed by 6 bases and V by 0 bases; bases with no gene match: 4. CDR3 protein: CAWSVELAGVNEQFF. The CDR3 DNA sequence: TGTGCCTGGAGTGTTGAACTAGCGGGGGTCAATGAGCAGTTCTTC.

V gene TRBV27 combines with J gene TRBJ1-1, with 9 bases fitting TRBD1. With 0 bases clipped from V and 8 bases from J, the junction kept 4 bases outside the gene matches. CDR3 length: 14 residues. Germline loops: CDR1 MNHEY, CDR2 SMNVEV (reference sequence). CDR3 amino acids: CASSLSSTGGEAFF. As DNA, the CDR3 is TGTGCCAGCAGTTTATCCTCTACAGGGGGCGAAGCTTTCTTT.

The genes are TRBV4-3 and TRBJ2-7, with D maybe TRBD2 (6 bases). The CDR3 is made up of 17 amino acids. Germline values: CDR1 LGHNA, CDR2 YSLEER. With 3 bases removed from V and 2 bases from J, the gap between germline ends came to 20 bases. The CDR3 spells CASSQGISREGAYEQYF. The CDR3 coding sequence is TGCGCCAGCAGCCAGGGAATCTCGCGGGAAGGCGCCTACGAGCAGTACTTC.

The chain has TRBV6-5 and TRBJ1-1, with no clear D. The CDR3 extends over 16 amino acids. The ends were cut back, 3 bases at V and 5 bases at J, with 19 bases in the middle. CDR1 is MNHEY and CDR2 is SVGAGI in the germline V gene. The CDR3 loop is CASSYSNPIRTTEAFF. The CDR3 DNA reads TGTGCCAGCAGTTATTCCAATCCCATCAGGACTACTGAAGCTTTCTTT.

CDR3 amino acids: CASAPTGASYGYTF. The DNA of the CDR3 is TGTGCCAGCGCCCCAACGGGGGCTAGCTATGGCTACACCTTC. The V call is TRBV27, the J call TRBJ1-2; TRBD1 might be the D (6 bases). Germline V gene data show CDR1 as MNHEY and CDR2 as SMNVEV (reference sequence). This CDR3 comprises 14 residues. V dropped 8 bases and J dropped 4 bases, with 17 bases sitting between them.

The J gene is TRBJ1-2, the V gene TRBV4-1; 8 bases fit TRBD1. Germline values: CDR1 MGHRA, CDR2 YSYEKL. The CDR3 contains 15 residues. V lost 3 bases to trimming and J lost 1 base; unmatched junction nucleotides: 4. The chain's CDR3 is CASSQRTGSNYGYTF. CDR3 DNA: TGCGCCAGCAGCCAGCGGACAGGGAGTAACTATGGCTACACCTTC.

This clone was observed once. The chain couples TRBV6-7 to TRBJ1-1; 10 positions match TRBD1. TRBV6-7 is identified as an open reading frame with a role that is uncertain. The CDR3 sequence is 17 residues long. The trim removed 1 base at V and 4 bases at J, leaving 9 bases unmatched. CDR3 loop: CASSYLPGQGYATEAFF. In nucleotides, the CDR3 is TGTGCCAGCAGTTACTTACCGGGACAGGGGTACGCCACTGAAGCTTTCTTT.

The CDR3 DNA reads as TGTGCCAGCAGTTACAACGGACTAGCGGGAGACACAGATACGCAGTATTTT. Translating gives CASSYNGLAGDTDTQYF. The chain recombines TRBV27 with TRBJ2-3; 13 bases align to TRBD2. The CDR3 is made up of 17 amino acids. Unmatched junction bases numbered 6, after V lost 4 bases and J lost 2 bases. Looked up from germline, CDR1 is MNHEY and CDR2 is SMNVEV (reference sequence).

The chain couples TRBV5-1 to TRBJ2-7; no clear D. V was cut by 3 bases and J by 3 bases, with 4 bases left in between. Germline V gene sequence: CDR1 SGHRS, CDR2 YFSETQ. This CDR3 has 11 residues. The CDR3 coding sequence is TGCGCCAGCAGCTCGATCTACGAGCAGTACTTC. This sequence encodes CASSSIYEQYF.

The chain recombines TRBV13 with TRBJ2-3; 13 bases map to TRBD2. Germline V gene lookup returns CDR1 PRHDT and CDR2 FYEKMQ (reference sequence). The CDR3 length is 19 residues. Trimming cost V 4 bases and J 2 bases; bases outside gene matches: 12. The DNA for the CDR3 is TGTGCCAGCAGCTCCCGCGGGACTAGCGGGGAAAAGAACACAGATACGCAGTATTTT. Amino acid sequence: CASSSRGTSGEKNTDTQYF.